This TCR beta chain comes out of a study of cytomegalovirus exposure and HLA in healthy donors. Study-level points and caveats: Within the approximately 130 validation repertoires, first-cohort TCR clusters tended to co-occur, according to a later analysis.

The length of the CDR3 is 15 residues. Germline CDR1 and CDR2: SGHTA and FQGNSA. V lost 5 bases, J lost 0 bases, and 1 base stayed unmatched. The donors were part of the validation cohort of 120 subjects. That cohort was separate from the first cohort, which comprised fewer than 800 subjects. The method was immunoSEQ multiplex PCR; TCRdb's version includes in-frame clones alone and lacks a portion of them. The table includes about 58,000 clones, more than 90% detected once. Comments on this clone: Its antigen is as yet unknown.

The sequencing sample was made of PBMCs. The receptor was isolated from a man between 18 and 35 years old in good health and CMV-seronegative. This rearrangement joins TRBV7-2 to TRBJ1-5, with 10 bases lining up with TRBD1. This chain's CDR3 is CASSRDRGSNQPQHF. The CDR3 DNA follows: TGTGCCAGCAGCAGGGACAGGGGTAGCAATCAGCCCCAGCATTTT.